This T cell receptor (beta chain) was obtained from a study of T cell responses to AZD1222 COVID-19 vaccine. Study-wide points: Researchers took repertoire samples only after the peak T cell response had come. Baseline seropositivity characterized only six AZD1222 recipients. Nearly half of unique spike-specific TCRs reportedly avoided B.1.351 and B.1.1.7 mutated regions. The breadth and depth of Spike-specific TCRs increased once two AZD1222 doses had been given.

Measured with immunoSEQ multiplex PCR; TCRdb has only the in-frame clones, and not every one. The data show 95,000 to 150,000 clones, with 70% to 90% seen just once and around 3% held by the top ten. Germline V gene sequence: CDR1 SGHTA, CDR2 FQGNSA. The CDR3 is made up of 14 amino acids. V lost 5 bases, J lost 0 bases, and 10 bases lay in between. A remark on this clone: The antigen is unknown.

The TCR originated in an adult who received the AZD1222 COVID-19 vaccine. This specimen consisted of peripheral blood, obtained 28 days after the second AZD1222 dose. This chain links TRBV7-2 with TRBJ1-1; possibly TRBD1 for D (5 bases). The CDR3 protein is CASSPRQMNTEAFF. The CDR3 DNA sequence: TGTGCCAGCAGCCCCCGACAGATGAACACTGAAGCTTTCTTT.